The sequence of this T cell receptor beta chain was determined in a study of identical twins. The germline CDR1 and CDR2 sequences are SGHRS and YFSETQ. The CDR3 sequence is 14 residues long. This clonotype was seen many times. Its ends do not fully match the called genes, so a read error is possible. TCRdb re-called the 5' RACE reads with MiXCR, one entry per CDR3 protein. The table shows more than 400,000 distinct CDR3 sequences, with around 15% occurring only once. This same sample was also part of a study on yellow fever vaccine responses in identical twins.

Sequencing was done on a sample of CD4+ T cells sorted from blood. The rearrangement links TRBV5-1 to TRBJ2-3; a possible D gene is TRBD1 (5 bases). This clonotype was obtained from a young woman in good health. The CDR3 is CASSFAGSTDTQYF. CDR3 nucleotides: TGTGCCAGCAGTTTCGCAGGGAGCACAGATACGCAGTATTTT.